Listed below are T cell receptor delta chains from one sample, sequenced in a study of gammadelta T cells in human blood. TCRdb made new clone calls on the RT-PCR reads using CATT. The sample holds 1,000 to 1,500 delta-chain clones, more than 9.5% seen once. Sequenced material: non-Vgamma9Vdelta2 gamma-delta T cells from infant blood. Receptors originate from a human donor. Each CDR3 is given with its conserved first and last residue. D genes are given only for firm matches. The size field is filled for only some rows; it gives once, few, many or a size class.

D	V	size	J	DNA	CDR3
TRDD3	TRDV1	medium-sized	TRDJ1	TGTGCTCTTGGTTCCAAGGACTTTACTGGGGGATACCCCTTCACCGATAAACTCATCTTT	CALGSKDFTGGYPFTDKLIF
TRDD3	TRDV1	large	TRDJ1	TGTGCTCTTGGTCTGACTTCCCACCGTACTGGGGGCCCGTACACCGATAAACTCATCTTT	CALGLTSHRTGGPYTDKLIF
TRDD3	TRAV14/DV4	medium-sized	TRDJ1	TGTGCAATGAGAGAGCTCGACTGGGGGACCTACACCGATAAACTCATCTTT	CAMRELDWGTYTDKLIF
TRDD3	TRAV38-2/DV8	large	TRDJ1	TGTGCTTATAGGAGGGGGCCTTCCTGGGGGATACGCACGTACACCGATAAACTCATCTTT	CAYRRGPSWGIRTYTDKLIF
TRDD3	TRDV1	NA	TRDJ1	TGCGCTCGTGGGGAACTCAGCCTTCCTTTTTGGGGGATATCCCAAAGGGGCACCGATAAACTCATCTTT	CARGELSLPFWGISQRGTDKLIF
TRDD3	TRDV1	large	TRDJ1	TGTGCTCTTGGGGAACTAATCACTAAGGCCGGTACTGGGGCTTCCCTTAATGGTATCATCTTT	CALGELITKAGTGASLNGIIF
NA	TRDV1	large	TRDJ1	TGTGCTCTTGGGGAAGGGTTTTCCCCTACCGATAAACTCATCTTT	CALGEGFSPTDKLIF
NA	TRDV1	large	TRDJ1	TGTGCTCTTGGGGACCCCGGGGGGGACGGCAAACTCATCTTT	CALGDPGGDGKLIF
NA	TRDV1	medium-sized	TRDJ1	TGTGCTCTTGGGGGGAAGGGGCCGTACACCGATAAACTCATCTTT	CALGGKGPYTDKLIF
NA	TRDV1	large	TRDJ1	TGTGCTCTTGGGGAAAAGAGCACCGATAAACTCATCTTT	CALGEKSTDKLIF
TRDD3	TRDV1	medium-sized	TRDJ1	TGTGCTCTTGGGGTTTCCAACGGGGGACTTAAAAGGTGGGGGAACACCGATAAACTCATCTTT	CALGVSNGGLKRWGNTDKLIF
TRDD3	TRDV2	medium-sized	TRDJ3	TGTGCCTGTGACACCGTGTGGAACTGGGGGATACACCTCAGCTCCTGGGACACCCGACAGATGTTTTTC	CACDTVWNWGIHLSSWDTRQMFF
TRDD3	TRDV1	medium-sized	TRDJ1	TGTGCTCTTGGGGAACTCAGAACCCGACGGCTGGGGGATACGCGGAGAGTCGATAAACTCATCTTT	CALGELRTRRLGDTRRVDKLIF
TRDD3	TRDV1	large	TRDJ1	TGTGCTCTTGGGGAACCTATCTCCCGCCGGGGGATACCGCCCGATAAACTCATCTTT	CALGEPISRRGIPPDKLIF
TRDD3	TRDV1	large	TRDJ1	TGTGCTCTTGGGGAATGTCTCACGAGTGGGATACCGGGTGACACCGATAAACTCATCTTT	CALGECLTSGIPGDTDKLIF
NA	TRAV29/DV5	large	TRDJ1	TGTGCAGCCCATGGTGCGTACACCGATAAACTCATCTTT	CAAHGAYTDKLIF